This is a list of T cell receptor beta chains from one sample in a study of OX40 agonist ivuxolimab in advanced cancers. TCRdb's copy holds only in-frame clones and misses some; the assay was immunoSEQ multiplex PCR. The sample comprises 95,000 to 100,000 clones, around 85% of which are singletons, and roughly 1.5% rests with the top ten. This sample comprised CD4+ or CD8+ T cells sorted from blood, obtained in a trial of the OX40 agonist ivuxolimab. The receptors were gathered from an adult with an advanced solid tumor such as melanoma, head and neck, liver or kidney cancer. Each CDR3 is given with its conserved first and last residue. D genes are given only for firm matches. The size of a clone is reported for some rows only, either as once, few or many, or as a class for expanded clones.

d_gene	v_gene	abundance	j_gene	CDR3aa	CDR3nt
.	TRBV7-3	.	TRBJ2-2	CASSPYSVGVLTGELFF	TGTGCCAGCAGCCCCTACTCCGTGGGAGTGCTTACCGGGGAGCTGTTTTTT
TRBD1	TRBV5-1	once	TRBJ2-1	CASSAPGTGGLNEQFF	TGCGCCAGCAGCGCCCCCGGGACAGGGGGCTTGAATGAGCAGTTCTTC
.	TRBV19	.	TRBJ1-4	CASSRAFATNEKLFF	TGTGCCAGTAGCCGGGCCTTCGCAACTAATGAAAAACTGTTTTTT
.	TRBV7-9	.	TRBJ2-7	CASSFTGSNEQYF	TGTGCCAGCAGCTTCACAGGATCTAACGAGCAGTACTTC
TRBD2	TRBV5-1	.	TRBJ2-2	CASSSGTSGGAGELFF	TGCGCCAGCAGCTCCGGGACTAGCGGGGGTGCCGGGGAGCTGTTTTTT
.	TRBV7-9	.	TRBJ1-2	CASSLGTLANYGYTF	TGTGCCAGCAGCCTCGGGACTTTAGCTAACTATGGCTACACCTTC
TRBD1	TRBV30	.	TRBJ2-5	CAWNSPGQRGTQYF	TGTGCCTGGAACAGTCCGGGACAGCGAGGGACCCAGTACTTC
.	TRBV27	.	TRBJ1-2	CASSLNRRVEGYTF	TGTGCCAGCAGTTTAAATCGAAGAGTGGAAGGCTACACCTTC
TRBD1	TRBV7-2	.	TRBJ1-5	CASSLEQGASQPQHF	TGTGCCAGCAGCTTAGAGCAGGGGGCGAGTCAGCCCCAGCATTTT
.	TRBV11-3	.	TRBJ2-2	CASSLANTGELFF	TGTGCCAGCAGCTTAGCGAACACCGGGGAGCTGTTTTTT
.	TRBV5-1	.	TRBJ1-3	CASSLGSGTVGNTIYF	TGCGCCAGCAGCTTGGGATCCGGGACGGTTGGAAACACCATATATTTT